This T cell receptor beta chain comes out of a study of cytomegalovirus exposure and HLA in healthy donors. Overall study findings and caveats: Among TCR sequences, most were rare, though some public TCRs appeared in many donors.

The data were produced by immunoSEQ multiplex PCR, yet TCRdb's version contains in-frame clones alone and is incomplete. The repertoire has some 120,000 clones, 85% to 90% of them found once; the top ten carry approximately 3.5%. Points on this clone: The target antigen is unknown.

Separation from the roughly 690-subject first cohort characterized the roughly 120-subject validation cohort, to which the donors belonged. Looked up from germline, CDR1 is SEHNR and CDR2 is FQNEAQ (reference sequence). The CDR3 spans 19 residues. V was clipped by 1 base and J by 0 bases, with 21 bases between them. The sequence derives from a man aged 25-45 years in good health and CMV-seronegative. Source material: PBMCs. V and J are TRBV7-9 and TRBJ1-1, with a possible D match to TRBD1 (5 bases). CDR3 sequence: CASSLEAGSTGVMNTEAFF. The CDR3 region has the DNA TGTGCCAGCAGCTTAGAAGCGGGGAGTACAGGCGTCATGAACACTGAAGCTTTCTTT.